This record covers a single TCR beta chain. Germline-derived CDR1 and CDR2 are ENHRY and SYGVKD. The CDR3 has 15 residues. The J segment lost 7 bases and the V segment lost 0 bases, leaving 5 bases of the junction unmatched. This entry comes from a study of blood T cell repertoires in COVID-19. About the study: COVID-19 samples, acute and convalescent, were from the United States, Italy and Spain. PBMCs, B-cell-depleted T cells, or T cells were the source of the cDNA or gDNA that made up the material.

Cohort 3 recovered donors had two negative PCRs, clearance, or symptom resolution. The data were produced by immunoSEQ multiplex PCR, yet TCRdb's version contains in-frame clones alone and is incomplete. Of about 250,000 clones listed, about nine tenths are singletons. The rearrangement links TRBV10-3 to TRBJ1-4; 7 bases are a match to TRBD1. Sequencing was done on a sample of PBMCs or T cells enriched from blood (not recorded which). This sequence originates from a man aged 18 to 30 who had recovered from COVID-19. CDR3 coding DNA: TGTGCCATCAGTGAGTCCACAGGGGCGGGTGAAAAACTGTTTTTT. It encodes CAISESTGAGEKLFF.